Listed below are T cell receptor beta chains from one sample, sequenced in a study of B cell selection in AIRE deficiency. Here immunoSEQ multiplex PCR was the method, and the copy in TCRdb shows in-frame clones only, minus some. Seen here are about 20,000 clones, about 97% observed once, and the top ten hold approximately 0.31%. The specimen sequenced was conventional CD4+ T cells sorted from PBMCs. The source is a human donor with AIRE deficiency. Both conserved end residues are part of each CDR3. The D gene is left open where the match is weak. Clone size is not always given. Where it is, it says once, few, many or a class for expanded clones.

D gene | clone size | J gene | V gene | CDR3 DNA | CDR3 protein
TRBD1 | - | TRBJ2-4 | TRBV27 | TGTGCCAGCAGTTTACGACAGGGGGGAATTCAGTACTTC | CASSLRQGGIQYF
- | - | TRBJ1-2 | TRBV28 | TGTGCCAGCCGGTCAGGGCTTTGGGGCTACACCTTC | CASRSGLWGYTF
TRBD1 | - | TRBJ1-4 | TRBV5-4 | TGTGCCAGCAGCCTCAAGACAGGGGTAGGCGAAAAACTGTTTTTT | CASSLKTGVGEKLFF
TRBD1 | - | TRBJ2-7 | TRBV30 | TGTGCCTGGACCTCGGGGACAGGGCGTTACGAGCAGTACTTC | CAWTSGTGRYEQYF
TRBD1 | - | TRBJ2-7 | TRBV4-3 | TGCGCCAGCAGCCAAAGGACAGGGAACGAGCAGTACTTC | CASSQRTGNEQYF
- | few | TRBJ1-5 | TRBV13 | TGTGCCAGCAGCTTAGAGGTTTATCAGGGACGGGGCGATCAGCCCCAGCATTTT | CASSLEVYQGRGDQPQHF
- | - | TRBJ1-2 | TRBV18 | TGTGCCAGCTCCGATATGTACCAGACTCCGGGACAACCTAACTATGGCTACACCTTC | CASSDMYQTPGQPNYGYTF
TRBD2 | - | TRBJ2-3 | TRBV7-3 | TGTGCCAGCAGCAAGCTAGCGGGGGGCACAGATACGCAGTATTTT | CASSKLAGGTDTQYF
- | - | TRBJ2-1 | TRBV7-2 | TGTGCCAGCAGGGCCGGGACATACAATGAGCAGTTCTTC | CASRAGTYNEQFF
TRBD2 | - | TRBJ2-7 | TRBV6-5 | TGTGCCAGCAGTTACAGTAGCGGGGGGTACGAGCAGTACTTC | CASSYSSGGYEQYF
- | - | TRBJ2-2 | TRBV27 | TGTGCCAGCAGAAGATATACCGGGGAGCTGTTTTTT | CASRRYTGELFF
- | - | TRBJ2-7 | TRBV27 | TGTGCCAGCAGCAACCTGGGACGGAGCTACGAGCAGTACTTC | CASSNLGRSYEQYF
- | - | TRBJ2-7 | TRBV11-3 | TGTGCCAGCAGCTTCAGGGGCGAGTGGGCCTACGAGCAGTACTTC | CASSFRGEWAYEQYF
- | - | TRBJ1-3 | TRBV7-6 | TGTGCCAGCAGCTTAAAAGGACAAGGGTTCTCTTCTCTCTGGGGCGCTGGAAACACCATATATTTT | CASSLKGQGFSSLWGAGNTIYF
TRBD1 | - | TRBJ1-6 | TRBV7-6 | TGTGCCAGCAGCACAGCAGGGGGCTGGGATTCACCCCTCCACTTT | CASSTAGGWDSPLHF
- | - | TRBJ2-5 | TRBV7-6 | TGTGCCAGCAGCTTAGGGCAGACGGCCCAGTACTTC | CASSLGQTAQYF
TRBD2 | - | TRBJ2-7 | TRBV5-6 | TGTGCCAGCAGCGCTGGACTAGCGGACTTCTACGAGCAGTACTTC | CASSAGLADFYEQYF
- | - | TRBJ1-1 | TRBV18 | TGTGCCAGCTCACGTGAGACGAACACTGAAGCTTTCTTT | CASSRETNTEAFF
TRBD2 | - | TRBJ2-1 | TRBV4-1 | TGCGCCAGCAGCCAAGATCTGGGGCTAGCGGGGAGGCGGAATGAGCAGTTCTTC | CASSQDLGLAGRRNEQFF
- | - | TRBJ2-3 | TRBV9 | TGTGCCAGCAGCGTACTAGCGTCTAGCACAGATACGCAGTATTTT | CASSVLASSTDTQYF
- | - | TRBJ2-3 | TRBV6-5 | TGTGCCAGCAGTTACTCAAACCCTAGGACAGATACGCAGTATTTT | CASSYSNPRTDTQYF
- | - | TRBJ2-7 | TRBV6-6 | TGTGCCAGCAGTGATTTCTACGAGCAGTACTTC | CASSDFYEQYF
- | - | TRBJ1-2 | TRBV4-1 | TGCGCCAGCAGCCAAGTCCCAGGGCCGACAGCCAGCAACTATGGCTACACCTTC | CASSQVPGPTASNYGYTF
TRBD1 | once | TRBJ2-7 | TRBV5-1 | TGCGCCAGCAGCCGTCGGGACAGCTACGAGCAGTACTTC | CASSRRDSYEQYF
- | - | TRBJ2-3 | TRBV9 | TGTGCCAGCAGCCGACGAGATCTCACAGATACGCAGTATTTT | CASSRRDLTDTQYF
- | - | TRBJ2-6 | TRBV11-3 | TGTGCCAGCAGCTTAGAAGTAGCCAACGTCCTGACTTTC | CASSLEVANVLTF
- | - | TRBJ2-1 | TRBV7-3 | TGTGCCAGCAGCTTAAAAGGTCTAGCGCTTACCTACAATGAGCAGTTCTTC | CASSLKGLALTYNEQFF
- | - | TRBJ1-6 | TRBV9 | TGTGCCAGCAGTGAGAGCTCCTATAATTCACCCCTCCACTTT | CASSESSYNSPLHF
TRBD2 | - | TRBJ2-5 | TRBV7-6 | TGTGCCAGCAGCCTTCTAGCGGGAATGGAGACCCAGTACTTC | CASSLLAGMETQYF
- | - | TRBJ1-1 | TRBV4-3 | TGCGCCAGCAGCCAAGTATCTGCCAGGGTCACTGAAGCTTTCTTT | CASSQVSARVTEAFF
- | - | TRBJ2-3 | TRBV14 | TGTGCCAGCAGCCAAGTTGTAGATACGCAGTATTTT | CASSQVVDTQYF
- | once | TRBJ1-3 | TRBV9 | TGTGCCAGCAGCGTACGGGACTCTGGAAACACCATATATTTT | CASSVRDSGNTIYF
TRBD1 | - | TRBJ1-3 | TRBV9 | TGTGCCAGCAGCGTCCAGACAGGGGGCATAGGTGGAAACACCATATATTTT | CASSVQTGGIGGNTIYF
TRBD1 | - | TRBJ2-5 | TRBV5-4 | TGTGCCAGCAGCGAAAGACAGGGCTACCAAGAGACCCAGTACTTC | CASSERQGYQETQYF
- | - | TRBJ2-3 | TRBV5-4 | TGTGCCAGCAGCGTAAAAGATACGCAGTATTTT | CASSVKDTQYF
TRBD1 | - | TRBJ2-3 | TRBV5-1 | TGCGCCAGCAGCCGGGACAGGGGAGAGGGAGATACGCAGTATTTT | CASSRDRGEGDTQYF
- | - | TRBJ1-2 | TRBV5-4 | TGTGCCAGCAGCTGGAAGGGGGTCTATGGCTACACCTTC | CASSWKGVYGYTF
TRBD1 | - | TRBJ1-2 | TRBV5-4 | TGTGCCAGCAGCTTGGTAATCGGGACAGGGGGAATCTTCACCTTC | CASSLVIGTGGIFTF
TRBD1 | - | TRBJ1-4 | TRBV4-2 | TGTGCCAGCAGCCAAGAAGTGGGTGGGACAGGGAATGAAAAACTGTTTTTT | CASSQEVGGTGNEKLFF
- | - | TRBJ1-4 | TRBV5-4 | TGTGCCAGCAGCCAAGATCTAGGGGCGACTAATGAAAAACTGTTTTTT | CASSQDLGATNEKLFF
- | - | TRBJ1-5 | TRBV15 | TGTGCCACCAGCAGAGATTGGGGTTATCAGCCCCAGCATTTT | CATSRDWGYQPQHF
TRBD1 | - | TRBJ1-5 | TRBV28 | TGTGCCAGTTCCGGACCGGGACAGGGCCCTTGGGGCAATCAGCCCCAGCATTTT | CASSGPGQGPWGNQPQHF
TRBD1 | - | TRBJ1-2 | TRBV7-2 | TGTGCCAGCAGCTTCTCCGGGACAGCGGTGGGGCGCACCTTC | CASSFSGTAVGRTF
- | - | TRBJ2-5 | TRBV7-9 | TGTGCCAGCACCACAGGGTTCCAAGAGACCCAGTACTTC | CASTTGFQETQYF
TRBD2 | - | TRBJ2-3 | TRBV7-9 | TGTGCCAGCAGCTCTAGCGGGAGGGTGACAGATACGCAGTATTTT | CASSSSGRVTDTQYF
- | - | TRBJ2-5 | TRBV7-8 | TGTGCCAGCAGCTTAGGGGGGCCGACCCAGGAGACCCAGTACTTC | CASSLGGPTQETQYF
- | - | TRBJ1-1 | TRBV18 | TGTGCCAGCTCACGAGGTAGGACAAACCCTCTGAACACTGAAGCTTTCTTT | CASSRGRTNPLNTEAFF
- | - | TRBJ1-5 | TRBV2 | TGTGCCAGCAGTGTTACAGAGGATCAGCCCCAGCATTTT | CASSVTEDQPQHF
- | once | TRBJ2-3 | TRBV4-3 | TGCGCCAGCAGCCGTTACAGGGATCGCACAGATACGCAGTATTTT | CASSRYRDRTDTQYF
TRBD2 | - | TRBJ2-3 | TRBV18 | TGTGCCAGCTCACCAGGACTAGCGGGGTACACAGATACGCAGTATTTT | CASSPGLAGYTDTQYF
- | - | TRBJ1-2 | TRBV11-1 | TGTGCCAGCAGCTTAGCGGGTTATGGCTACACCTTC | CASSLAGYGYTF
TRBD2 | - | TRBJ2-7 | TRBV6-6 | TGTGCCAGCAGTTACCCGCCAGCGGGAGTAGGCGAGCAGTACTTC | CASSYPPAGVGEQYF
- | - | TRBJ2-7 | TRBV25-1 | TGTGCCAGCAGTGACCCCCGGGGGTGGTACGAGCAGTACTTC | CASSDPRGWYEQYF
- | - | TRBJ1-6 | TRBV18 | TGTGCCAGCTCACCGGGGCAGGGTCGCTCGAGATCACCCCTCCACTTT | CASSPGQGRSRSPLHF
TRBD1 | once | TRBJ2-5 | TRBV29-1 | TGCAGCGTTTCACGAGGGGGACAGCAAGAGACCCAGTACTTC | CSVSRGGQQETQYF
TRBD2 | - | TRBJ2-5 | TRBV11-3 | TGTGCCAGCAGCTTAGCAAACCTAGCGGGAGAAGAGACCCAGTACTTC | CASSLANLAGEETQYF
- | - | TRBJ1-3 | TRBV11-3 | TGTGCCAGCAGCTTATTAATCGGAAACACCATATATTTT | CASSLLIGNTIYF
- | - | TRBJ1-2 | TRBV11-3 | TGTGCCAGCACCCTAGGGTTAGCGGAGGTTCACTATGGCTACACCTTC | CASTLGLAEVHYGYTF
TRBD1 | - | TRBJ1-6 | TRBV6-5 | TGTGCCAGCTCCCCCTCCAGGGGGCGTAATTCACCCCTCCACTTT | CASSPSRGRNSPLHF
TRBD1 | once | TRBJ1-2 | TRBV28 | TGTGCCAGCAGTCTGGGGGGACAGGGACATTATACCGGCTACACCTTC | CASSLGGQGHYTGYTF